Each of the 8 T cell receptor beta chains below was sequenced from the same sample in a study of blood T cell repertoires in COVID-19. The repertoire was sequenced with immunoSEQ multiplex PCR; TCRdb's copy has only in-frame clones and lacks some. The table lists about 320,000 clones, 80% to 90% of them singletons. Sequencing was done on a sample of peripheral blood. These receptors were obtained from a man aged 18 to 29 who had recovered from COVID-19.

The chain recombines TRBV6-5 with TRBJ2-1; TRBD2 agrees at 9 bases. The CDR3 is made up of 13 amino acids. Trimming at V came to 3 bases and at J to 9 bases, leaving 3 bases not matched to a gene. CDR1 and CDR2 from the germline V gene are MNHEY and SVGAGI. The CDR3 coding sequence is TGTGCCAGCAGTTATCCGACTAGCGGTGAGCAGTTCTTC. Residues: CASSYPTSGEQFF.

The V call is TRBV19, the J call TRBJ1-1; 10 bases fit TRBD1. The CDR3 runs to 11 residues. Germline loops: CDR1 LNHDA, CDR2 SQIVND (reference sequence). Written as DNA, the CDR3 is TGTGGGACAGGGGGAAGGACTGAAGCTTTCTTT. Protein product: CGTGGRTEAFF.

The chain employs TRBV2 and TRBJ1-1; D unresolved. CDR3 length equals 15 residues. CDR1 and CDR2 from the germline V gene are SNHLY and FYNNEI. Trimming removed 5 bases from V and 3 bases from J, with 16 bases in between. The CDR3, as DNA: TGTGCCAGCAGTCTGGACCCGGGAAGCGACACTGAAGCTTTCTTT. This gives the protein CASSLDPGSDTEAFF.

This chain joins TRBV6-2 or TRBV6-3 and TRBJ2-5, with D possibly being TRBD1 (7 bases). Trimming removed 5 bases from V and 4 bases from J, with 17 bases in between. CDR3 length equals 15 residues. Germline lookup yields CDR1 MNHEY and CDR2 SVGEGT. CDR3 sequence (DNA): TGTGCCAGCAGTCAAAAGGGGGCGCGGGGAGAGACCCAGTACTTC. As protein: CASSQKGARGETQYF.

In its sample, this clone was seen once. The chain has TRBV9 and TRBJ2-7; TRBD1 matches at 10 bases. The trim removed 3 bases at V and 6 bases at J, leaving 6 bases unmatched. Germline assignment: CDR1 SGDLS and CDR2 YYNGEE. The CDR3 extends over 14 amino acids. This chain's CDR3 is CASSAGQGTGEQYF. Here the CDR3 DNA reads TGTGCCAGCAGCGCGGGACAGGGGACGGGCGAGCAGTACTTC.

A remark on this clone: One junction end disagrees with the germline gene, perhaps due to a read error. The CDR3 region is CASNQETQYF. The CDR3 DNA sequence: TGTGCCAGCAACCAGGAGACCCAGTACTTC. The V gene is TRBV6-5, the J gene TRBJ2-5, with D unresolved. This CDR3 has 10 residues. The germline gives CDR1 MNHEY, CDR2 SVGAGI.

CDR3 protein: CAWGGITDTQYF. The CDR3 bases are TGTGCCTGGGGGGGGATCACAGATACGCAGTATTTT. V usage is TRBV2 and J usage is TRBJ2-3, with 7 positions matching TRBD2. V lost 11 bases and J lost 2; bases outside the gene matches: 4. The germline gives CDR1 SNHLY, CDR2 FYNNEI. The CDR3 extends over 12 amino acids.

This clone appeared a single time. J is TRBJ1-1 and V is TRBV4-3; 9 bases fit TRBD1. Trimming removed 0 bases from V and 0 bases from J; junction bases left unmatched: 11. Germline V gene sequence: CDR1 LGHNA, CDR2 YSLEER. This CDR3 region has 19 residues. The CDR3 DNA is TGCGCCAGCAGCCAAGAAAGTCCAGGACAGGGGTGGATGAACACTGAAGCTTTCTTT. Its protein product is CASSQESPGQGWMNTEAFF.